This T cell receptor (beta chain) was retrieved from a study of T cell changes during pregnancy in multiple sclerosis. Measured with immunoSEQ multiplex PCR; TCRdb has only the in-frame clones, and not every one. The table lists roughly 84,000 clones, about 94% of them singletons. With respect to this clone: At the DNA level, this CDR3 is encoded by other sequences in the same sample as well.

The V and J ends lost 3 bases and 3 bases, in that order; junction bases with no gene match: 2. Germline V CDR1 and CDR2: SGHRS, YFSETQ. There are 14 residues in the CDR3. The receptor was isolated from a female donor in good health, enrolled as a control in a pregnancy study. The chain employs TRBV5-1 and TRBJ2-3; 9 bases agree with TRBD1. This material consisted of peripheral blood, taken in the third trimester of pregnancy. The CDR3 DNA reads TGCGCCAGCAGCTGGGGACAGGGAACAGATACGCAGTATTTT. Its translation: CASSWGQGTDTQYF.